Each of the 13 T cell receptor beta chains below was sequenced from the same sample in a study of T cells after posttransplantation cyclophosphamide (dated by TCRdb to 2015 to 2016). The method behind the library was the immunoSEQ multiplex PCR assay. TCRdb's version of the immuneACCESS table is confined to in-frame rearrangements and falls short of the full clone set. An unresolved V gene accounts for under half of the shortfall where checked; the remainder is of unknown origin. Recorded for this sample are 30,000 or so clones; just over 90% of them occurred a single time. Just under 0.25% of the sample belongs to the ten largest clones. Viable CD3+CD4+ or CD3+CD8+ cells that were CCR7+CD45RA+CD45RO-CD95-CD27+CD28+ were classified as naive T cells. The sequenced sample consisted of naive CD4+ T cells sorted from PBMCs. The receptors were sampled from a woman in her fifties or sixties in good health, CMV-negative, and a related stem cell transplant donor.

The chain couples TRBV5-1 to TRBJ2-7; 9 nucleotides match TRBD1. CDR3 length: 13 residues. Trimming at V came to 5 bases and at J to 5 bases, leaving 5 bases not matched to a gene. CDR1 SGHRS and CDR2 YFSETQ come from the germline V gene. CDR3 in amino acids: CASSTGGANEQYF. As DNA, the CDR3 is TGCGCCAGCAGTACAGGGGGCGCGAACGAGCAGTACTTC.

The chain uses TRBV7-9 and TRBJ1-1; D is unresolved. V was pared by 3 bases and J by 1 base, with 6 bases between. In germline, CDR1 is SEHNR, CDR2 FQNEAQ (reference sequence). The CDR3 spans 13 residues. The DNA for the CDR3 is TGTGCCAGCAGCTTGACGGGGAACACTGAAGCTTTCTTT. This gives the protein CASSLTGNTEAFF.

J is TRBJ2-1 and V is TRBV10-3, with 13 bases lining up with TRBD2. In germline, CDR1 is ENHRY, CDR2 SYGVKD. Unmatched junction bases numbered 0, after V lost 8 bases and J lost 5 bases. This CDR3 has 13 residues. The CDR3 DNA follows: TGTGCCATCGGACTAGCGGGGGACAATGAGCAGTTCTTC. This encodes CAIGLAGDNEQFF.

J is TRBJ1-4 and V is TRBV7-2; D might be TRBD1 (6 bases). CDR3 length equals 14 residues. The V gene's germline CDR1 is SGHTA and CDR2 FQGNSA. The germline V and J ends were trimmed by 8 bases and 3 bases, with 13 bases remaining between them. Here the CDR3 DNA reads TGTGCCAGCGGAGGGGGGGTCCCTAATGAAAAACTGTTTTTT. Residues: CASGGGVPNEKLFF.

This clone was observed a few times. This chain uses TRBV6-6 with TRBJ1-1; D gene unclear. The V end lost 3 bases, the J end lost 1 base, and 9 bases lay between the germline ends. The CDR3 contains 14 residues. Germline-derived CDR1 and CDR2 are MNHNY and SVGAGI (reference sequence). The CDR3 DNA reads as TGTGCCAGCAGTTATCAAGAGCCGAACACTGAAGCTTTCTTT. Its translation is CASSYQEPNTEAFF.

This clone was found once. The chain employs TRBV27 and TRBJ2-7, with TRBD1 matching 9 bases. The CDR3 has 14 residues. In germline, CDR1 is MNHEY, CDR2 SMNVEV (reference sequence). V was clipped by 5 bases and J by 1 base; unmatched bases: 3. Here the CDR3 DNA reads TGTGCCAGCAGTCGGACAGGGGCGTCCTACGAGCAGTACTTC. As protein: CASSRTGASYEQYF.

The genes are TRBV19 and TRBJ1-2; D is ambiguous. Germline CDR1 and CDR2: LNHDA and SQIVND (reference sequence). The V gene lost 1 base and the J gene lost 4 bases, with 10 bases spanning the gap. The length of the CDR3 is 14 residues. The CDR3 DNA reads TGTGCCAGTAGTATAGGACCCGGCGGCTATGGCTACACCTTC. Protein product: CASSIGPGGYGYTF.

This chain links TRBV2 with TRBJ1-4; TRBD1 might be the D (6 bases). V lost 5 bases and J lost 8, with 18 bases in between. Germline V gives CDR1 SNHLY, CDR2 FYNNEI. This CDR3 contains 15 residues. CDR3: CASSYQGTNTEKLFF. Written as DNA, the CDR3 is TGTGCCAGCAGTTATCAGGGGACCAACACCGAAAAACTGTTTTTT. The whole variable domain, remainder taken from reference TRBV2 and TRBJ1-4, is EPEVTQTPSHQVTQMGQEVILRCVPISNHLYFYWYRQILGQKVEFLVSFYNNEISEKSEIFDDQFSVERPDGSNFTLKIRSTKLEDSAMYFCASSYQGTNTEKLFFGSGTQLSVL.

The V and J genes are TRBV2 and TRBJ2-7, with D perhaps TRBD2 (5 bases). Germline loops: CDR1 SNHLY, CDR2 FYNNEI. CDR3 length: 15 residues. Trimming stripped 4 bases from V and 1 base from J, with 14 bases between. The CDR3 DNA is TGTGCCAGCAGTGGCAGCTCTAGCCGGTCCTACGAGCAGTACTTC. Its translation: CASSGSSSRSYEQYF.

The CDR3 nucleotides read TGTGCCAGCAGCCCGAAAACGACAGGGCTTGGAAACACCATATATTTT. Translation: CASSPKTTGLGNTIYF. V gene TRBV7-2 combines with J gene TRBJ1-3, with 7 bases fitting TRBD1. The CDR3 runs 16 residues. Germline trimming cut 5 bases from V and 3 bases from J; bases unmatched to any gene: 10. From germline, CDR1 is SGHTA and CDR2 FQGNSA.

This sequence joins TRBV6-4 and TRBJ2-1; the D gene is possibly TRBD2 (5 bases). The CDR3 is made up of 17 amino acids. Trimming took 3 bases from V and 1 from J, leaving 16 bases between them. The germline gives CDR1 MRHNA, CDR2 SNTAGT. The CDR3 sequence: CASSERSGPLSYNEQFF. CDR3 DNA sequence: TGTGCCAGCAGTGAGCGGAGCGGTCCCCTATCCTACAATGAGCAGTTCTTC.

The rearrangement links TRBV5-4 to TRBJ2-3; tentative D call: TRBD2 (7 bases). The length of the CDR3 is 16 residues. The V gene lost 3 bases and the J gene lost 1 base, with 15 bases spanning the gap. Germline V gives CDR1 SGHNT, CDR2 YYREEE (reference sequence). This CDR3 reads CASSWGGASGTDTQYF. In nucleotides, the CDR3 is TGTGCCAGCAGCTGGGGGGGGGCTAGCGGCACAGATACGCAGTATTTT. Drawing the rest from reference TRBV5-4 and TRBJ2-3, the complete variable domain is ETGVTQSPTHLIKTRGQQVTLRCSSQSGHNTVSWYQQALGQGPQFIFQYYREEENGRGNFPPRFSGLQFPNYSSELNVNALELDDSALYLCASSWGGASGTDTQYFGPGTRLTVL.

The V gene is TRBV30, the J gene TRBJ1-2, with D unresolved. V was trimmed by 5 bases and J by 3 bases, leaving 4 bases between them. Per the germline V gene, CDR1 is GTSNPN and CDR2 is SVGIG (reference sequence). The CDR3 consists of 10 residues. The CDR3 DNA reads as TGTGCCTGGGGGCACTATGGCTACACCTTC. Residues: CAWGHYGYTF.